Listed below are T cell receptor beta chains from one sample, sequenced in a study of shared clonotypes between healthy human individuals. TCRdb keeps only in-frame clones here, not all; method: immunoSEQ multiplex PCR. The sample consists of more than 2 million clones, about 95% of them appearing once. Sample: naive CD8+ T cells sorted from blood. These receptors came from a man younger than 35 in good health. CDR3s include the opening cysteine and the closing phenylalanine or tryptophan. D genes are given only for firm matches. A row's size may be missing; if present it is once, few, many or a size class.

NA	TRBV9	TRBJ2-7	NA	CASSVGVAGEQYF	TGTGCCAGCAGCGTAGGGGTGGCCGGCGAGCAGTACTTC
once	TRBV2	TRBJ2-5	NA	CASTERRSIQETQYF	TGTGCCAGCACAGAAAGGAGGTCTATCCAAGAGACCCAGTACTTC
NA	TRBV6-5	TRBJ1-1	NA	CASRIGQHYEAFF	TGTGCCAGCAGGATAGGACAGCACTATGAAGCTTTCTTT
NA	TRBV28	TRBJ1-2	NA	CASSRRDAWNYGYTF	TGTGCCAGCAGTCGACGGGACGCATGGAACTATGGCTACACCTTC
NA	TRBV13	TRBJ2-7	TRBD1	CASSLGLKGWDRSYEQYF	TGTGCCAGCAGCTTAGGCCTCAAGGGTTGGGACAGATCCTACGAGCAGTACTTC
NA	TRBV4-1	TRBJ2-7	NA	CASSQESGTAYEQYF	TGCGCCAGCAGCCAAGAATCCGGGACTGCCTACGAGCAGTACTTC
once	TRBV5-6	TRBJ1-1	NA	CASSFSENTEAFF	TGTGCCAGCAGCTTTTCAGAGAACACTGAAGCTTTCTTT
NA	TRBV4-3	TRBJ2-7	TRBD2	CASSQVAGNYEQYF	TGCGCCAGCAGCCAGGTAGCGGGAAACTACGAGCAGTACTTC
NA	TRBV6-6	TRBJ2-5	TRBD1	CASSYVDRGIETQYF	TGTGCCAGCAGTTACGTGGACAGGGGGATAGAGACCCAGTACTTC
NA	TRBV28	TRBJ1-5	NA	CASSPRDNSNQPQHF	TGTGCCAGCAGTCCCCGGGACAATAGCAATCAGCCCCAGCATTTT
NA	TRBV30	TRBJ2-2	NA	CAWSDEGSTGIGELFF	TGTGCCTGGAGTGATGAAGGGAGCACGGGAATAGGGGAGCTGTTTTTT
NA	TRBV27	TRBJ1-1	TRBD1	CASSRRGLSEAFF	TGTGCCAGCAGTCGCAGGGGGCTGTCTGAAGCTTTCTTT
NA	TRBV28	TRBJ2-5	TRBD1	CASLETGGEETQYF	TGTGCCAGTTTGGAAACAGGGGGCGAGGAGACCCAGTACTTC
NA	TRBV5-6	TRBJ2-3	NA	CASSLGGFDTQYF	TGTGCCAGCAGCTTGGGTGGATTTGATACGCAGTATTTT
NA	TRBV4-1	TRBJ1-5	TRBD1	CASSQGQGAAQPQHF	TGCGCCAGCAGCCAGGGACAGGGGGCCGCGCAGCCCCAGCATTTT
NA	TRBV5-4	TRBJ2-1	NA	CASSSLVAPIGDEQFF	TGTGCCAGCAGCTCGCTGGTGGCCCCTATCGGGGATGAGCAGTTCTTC
NA	TRBV2	TRBJ2-7	NA	CASRIQRGKTYEQYF	TGTGCCAGCCGAATACAACGGGGCAAAACCTACGAGCAGTACTTC
NA	TRBV5-6	TRBJ2-7	TRBD1	CASSAGQAYEQYF	TGTGCCAGCAGCGCTGGACAGGCCTACGAGCAGTACTTC
NA	TRBV7-2	TRBJ2-5	TRBD1	CASSPDRVERETQYF	TGTGCCAGCAGCCCGGACAGGGTAGAACGGGAGACCCAGTACTTC
once	TRBV5-1	TRBJ2-7	NA	CASSLVFRGSYEQYF	TGCGCCAGCAGCTTGGTTTTCCGGGGGTCCTACGAGCAGTACTTC
once	TRBV4-1	TRBJ2-2	NA	CASSGANTGELFF	TGCGCCAGCAGCGGGGCCAACACCGGGGAGCTGTTTTTT
NA	TRBV2	TRBJ1-1	NA	CASVGSMNTEAFF	TGTGCCAGCGTGGGGTCTATGAACACTGAAGCTTTCTTT
NA	TRBV6-5	TRBJ2-7	NA	CASSYFSGAEQYF	TGTGCCAGCAGTTATTTCTCGGGGGCCGAGCAGTACTTC
NA	TRBV11-2	TRBJ2-7	NA	CASSPSGGDRRYEQYF	TGTGCCAGCAGCCCCTCCGGCGGGGATAGGAGGTACGAGCAGTACTTC
NA	TRBV4-1	TRBJ2-2	NA	CASSPGTGAGELFF	TGCGCCAGCAGCCCCGGGACGGGGGCCGGGGAGCTGTTTTTT
NA	TRBV11-2	TRBJ1-3	NA	CASSLDPYGLNTIYF	TGTGCCAGCAGCTTAGATCCGTACGGGCTAAACACCATATATTTT
NA	TRBV6-1	TRBJ1-1	TRBD1	CASSESAGGADTEAFF	TGTGCCAGCAGTGAATCGGCAGGGGGCGCGGACACTGAAGCTTTCTTT
NA	TRBV7-3	TRBJ2-1	TRBD1	CASSLGTGVIYNEQFF	TGTGCCAGCAGCTTAGGGACAGGGGTGATTTACAATGAGCAGTTCTTC
NA	TRBV5-1	TRBJ2-3	TRBD2	CASSLDLAGDTQYF	TGCGCCAGCAGCTTGGATCTAGCGGGAGATACGCAGTATTTT
NA	TRBV11-2	TRBJ1-1	TRBD1	CASSLAPTTGDTEAFF	TGTGCCAGCAGCTTAGCCCCTACGACAGGGGACACTGAAGCTTTCTTT
once	TRBV28	TRBJ2-7	NA	CASSLFDGSYEQYF	TGTGCCAGCAGTTTATTCGACGGCTCCTACGAGCAGTACTTC
NA	TRBV27	TRBJ2-3	TRBD2	CASSSPEAGGLDTQYF	TGTGCCAGCAGTTCCCCAGAAGCGGGAGGGCTAGATACGCAGTATTTT
NA	TRBV5-1	TRBJ2-7	TRBD1	CASSLLQGSSYEQYF	TGCGCCAGCAGCCTACTACAGGGGAGCTCCTACGAGCAGTACTTC
NA	TRBV6-5	TRBJ1-3	NA	CASRKDRSPGNTIYF	TGTGCCAGCAGAAAGGACCGCTCTCCTGGAAACACCATATATTTT
NA	TRBV6-5	TRBJ1-5	NA	CASKLQGNQPQHF	TGTGCCAGCAAATTACAGGGTAATCAGCCCCAGCATTTT
NA	TRBV5-6	TRBJ2-1	NA	CASSPSGVSYEQFF	TGTGCCAGCAGCCCCTCCGGGGTTAGCTATGAGCAGTTCTTC
NA	TRBV2	TRBJ1-5	NA	CASLEAAHSNQPQHF	TGTGCCAGCCTAGAGGCAGCCCATAGCAATCAGCCCCAGCATTTT
NA	TRBV14	TRBJ2-5	NA	CASSQEGLQETQYF	TGTGCCAGCAGCCAAGAAGGGCTCCAAGAGACCCAGTACTTC
once	TRBV10-3	TRBJ1-1	NA	CAISDEGLGTEAFF	TGTGCCATCAGTGATGAGGGATTGGGCACTGAAGCTTTCTTT
NA	TRBV29-1	TRBJ1-1	NA	CSVYQGRVEAFF	TGCAGCGTTTACCAGGGGAGGGTTGAAGCTTTCTTT